This T cell receptor (beta chain) was obtained from a study of identical twins. General observations from the study: Conclusions rested on cross-sectional statistics rather than following the same donors. Excess twin sharing in beta out-of-frame sequences was weaker.

Germline CDR1 and CDR2: MNHNS and SASEGT. The CDR3 runs to 18 residues. V shed 6 bases and J shed 5 bases, with 26 bases lying between them. One entry per CDR3 protein, called by TCRdb with MiXCR from the 5' RACE reads. The sample has about 280,000 distinct CDR3 sequences; less than 9% are singletons. This clonotype occurred a few times. Antigen: not known. The data were also submitted as part of a second study, on yellow fever vaccine responses in identical twins.

This chain joins TRBV6-1 and TRBJ2-1; the D call may be TRBD1 or TRBD2 (6 bases each). Sequenced sample: memory (CD45RO+) T cells sorted from blood. The sequence was obtained from a woman between 18 and 29 years old in good health. CDR3 loop: CASRSPGVPGGVNNEQFF. The DNA of the CDR3 is TGTGCCAGCAGGTCCCCCGGGGTCCCCGGGGGCGTGAACAATGAGCAGTTCTTC.